This T cell receptor (beta chain) stems from a study of T cell responses to AZD1222 COVID-19 vaccine. TCRdb keeps only in-frame clones here, not all; method: immunoSEQ multiplex PCR. The sample carries about 160,000 clones, about 90% recorded once. CDR1 SGDLS and CDR2 YYNGEE come from the germline V gene. The CDR3 spans 11 residues. The germline V and J ends were trimmed by 3 bases and 8 bases, with 8 bases remaining between them. The clonotype originates from an adult in good health. This sequence joins TRBV9 and TRBJ1-2, with D perhaps TRBD1 (5 bases). Sequencing used peripheral blood, obtained on day 0 of MenACWY control vaccination. CDR3 DNA sequence: TGTGCCAGCAGCGATGGGGGAGGCTACACCTTC. It is translated as CASSDGGGYTF. Full variable domain (outside the CDR3, taken from reference TRBV9 and TRBJ1-2): DSGVTQTPKHLITATGQRVTLRCSPRSGDLSVYWYQQSLDQGLQFLIQYYNGEERAKGNILERFSAQQFPDLHSELNLSSLELGDSALYFCASSDGGGYTFGSGTRLTVV.